These 4 T cell receptor beta chains originate from one sample sequenced in a study of CD8 T cells in ankylosing spondylitis. General study points: Ankylosing spondylitis blood seemed to carry a telltale TCR beta motif made of eight or nine highly homologous variants.

These receptors' targets are unknown. TCRdb analysed the 5' RACE reads with MiXCR anew, one entry per CDR3 protein. The repertoire holds about 460,000 distinct CDR3 sequences, about 5.7% seen once, with roughly 3.2% in the top ten. Specimen: blood, either unsorted or a sorted T cell fraction (not recorded which). These receptors originate from a male donor with ankylosing spondylitis.

This clonotype was counted between two and nine times. This sequence joins TRBV29-1 and TRBJ2-1; TRBD2 aligns across 12 bases. The germline gives CDR1 SQVTM, CDR2 ANQGSEA. Unmatched junction bases numbered 5, after V lost 7 bases and J lost 7 bases. CDR3 length: 13 amino acids. CDR3 bases: TGCAGCGAGACTAGCGGGAGTACAAATGAGCAGTTCTTC. As protein: CSETSGSTNEQFF.

In the case of this clonotype: This may stem from a read error, because a much larger clone lies one nucleotide away. The chain uses TRBV7-2 and TRBJ2-7; D unresolved. Per the germline V gene, CDR1 is SGHTA and CDR2 is FQGNSA. The ends were cut back, 8 bases at V and 2 bases at J, with 10 bases in the middle. This CDR3 contains 12 residues. The CDR3 bases are TGTGCCAGCGGTGCCAGCACCTACGAGCAGTACTTC. Its translation: CASGASTYEQYF.

This clonotype was recorded many times. The J gene is TRBJ2-7, the V gene TRBV5-6; 10 nucleotides agree with TRBD2. The CDR3 totals 15 residues. CDR1 and CDR2 from the germline V gene are SGHDT and YYEEEE. Trimming removed 6 bases from V and 3 bases from J; junction bases left unmatched: 9. CDR3 DNA sequence: TGTGCCAGCACCTTCGTCACTAGCGGGGACTACGAGCAGTACTTC. Translation gives CASTFVTSGDYEQYF.

The table lists this clonotype with many counts. The gene calls are TRBV6-1 and TRBJ1-1; 8 bases match TRBD1. V was clipped by 10 bases and J by 3 bases; unmatched bases: 10. The germline V gene has CDR1 MNHNS and CDR2 SASEGT. The CDR3 has 14 amino acids. DNA for the CDR3: TGTGCCATCCAACTACAGGGGGGGGACACTGAAGCTTTCTTT. It specifies CAIQLQGGDTEAFF.